Each of the 21 T cell receptor beta chains below was sequenced from the same sample in a study of T cell responses to AZD1222 COVID-19 vaccine. Sequencing was performed with immunoSEQ multiplex PCR; in TCRdb, only in-frame clones are kept and a portion is missing. Of about 140,000 clones in the sample, almost 95% were seen once. The specimen comprised peripheral blood, sampled 28 days after the second AZD1222 dose. The receptors here all came from an adult who received the AZD1222 COVID-19 vaccine.

CDR3 region: CASSDSGGRGTDTQYF. As DNA, the CDR3 is TGTGCCAGCAGTGACTCTGGCGGGAGAGGCACAGATACGCAGTATTTT. The chain has TRBV6-4 and TRBJ2-3, with 7 bases identical to TRBD2. The CDR3 is 16 residues long. Trimming cost V 0 bases and J 1 base; bases outside gene matches: 4. Germline CDR1 MRHNA, CDR2 SNTAGT.

In its sample, this clone was seen a few times. The rearrangement links TRBV7-8 to TRBJ1-4; TRBD1 might be the D (5 bases). This CDR3 is built from 20 residues. CDR1 is SGHVS and CDR2 is FQNEAQ in the germline V gene. V lost 4 bases and J lost 0, with 24 bases in between. The CDR3 spells CASSYRGRTQLDPTNEKLFF. The CDR3 DNA reads TGTGCCAGCAGCTACCGTGGGCGGACACAGCTAGACCCAACTAATGAAAAACTGTTTTTT.

CDR3 nucleotides: TGTGCCAGCAGCTTGGTCTCGGAAGGTGGCTACACCTTC. Protein sequence: CASSLVSEGGYTF. This sequence joins TRBV5-6 and TRBJ1-2; D gene uncertain. This CDR3 spans 13 amino acids. The V gene lost 0 bases and the J gene lost 7 bases, with 10 bases spanning the gap. Germline CDR1 reads SGHDT; CDR2 reads YYEEEE.

The chain combines TRBV7-2 with TRBJ2-1; TRBD2 matches 10 bases. V lost 2 bases and J lost 3; bases outside the gene matches: 4. Germline assignment: CDR1 SGHTA and CDR2 FQGNSA. The CDR3 has 16 residues. In DNA form, the CDR3 reads TGTGCCAGCAGCTTAACTTGGACTAGCGGCTACAATGAGCAGTTCTTC. This gives the protein CASSLTWTSGYNEQFF.

The chain links TRBV2 to TRBJ2-2; D unclear. The V and J ends lost 4 bases and 6 bases respectively, with 9 bases between them. The CDR3 runs to 13 residues. CDR1 and CDR2 (germline): SNHLY, FYNNEI. As DNA, the CDR3 is TGTGCCAGCAGTGTAGGCTGGGCCGGGGAGCTGTTTTTT. Protein product: CASSVGWAGELFF.

Within the sample, this clone is medium-sized. CDR3 nucleotides: TGTGCCAGCACCCCCTCAGGGGGCCGCACTGAAGCTTTCTTT. This codes for CASTPSGGRTEAFF. This chain connects TRBV9 to TRBJ1-1; 8 bases match TRBD1. V was pared by 6 bases and J by 4 bases, with 8 bases of the junction left unmatched. CDR1 is SGDLS and CDR2 is YYNGEE in the germline V gene. The CDR3 runs 14 residues.

The rearrangement joins TRBV7-9 to TRBJ1-1; D unclear. Germline V gene data show CDR1 as SEHNR and CDR2 as FQNEAQ (reference sequence). Trimming left V 5 bases short and J 1 base short, with 2 bases between. The CDR3 consists of 11 residues. The CDR3 protein is CASSQNTEAFF. CDR3 coding DNA: TGTGCCAGCAGCCAGAACACTGAAGCTTTCTTT.

The chain carries TRBV4-3 and TRBJ2-5; maybe TRBD2 (5 bases). CDR3 size: 16 residues. Germline V gene lookup returns CDR1 LGHNA and CDR2 YSLEER. Trimming pared 0 bases from V and 0 bases from J, leaving 11 bases between. Written as DNA, the CDR3 is TGCGCCAGCAGCCAAGATCGGACTCACCACCAAGAGACCCAGTACTTC. Translating it yields CASSQDRTHHQETQYF.

The chain links TRBV9 to TRBJ2-5, with 7 bases aligning to TRBD1. Trimming cost V 3 bases and J 2 bases; bases outside gene matches: 4. The CDR3 is made up of 14 amino acids. Germline V CDR1 and CDR2: SGDLS, YYNGEE. In nucleotides, the CDR3 is TGTGCCAGCAGCGCCTTACAGGGGCAAGAGACCCAGTACTTC. Translating gives CASSALQGQETQYF.

This sequence joins TRBV7-8 and TRBJ2-3; TRBD1 is a possible D gene (6 bases). Per germline, CDR1 SGHVS and CDR2 FQNEAQ. The V gene lost 3 bases and the J gene lost 0 bases, with 13 bases spanning the gap. The CDR3 extends over 16 amino acids. The CDR3, as DNA: TGTGCCAGCAGCTTCATCGCACAGGGAAGCACAGATACGCAGTATTTT. Residues: CASSFIAQGSTDTQYF.

The chain uses TRBV12-3 or TRBV12-4 and TRBJ2-7; 7 bases fit TRBD1. With 6 bases clipped from V and 4 bases from J, the junction kept 3 bases outside the gene matches. The CDR3 has 12 residues. The CDR3 sequence is CASSYRGYEQYF. CDR3 bases: TGTGCCAGCAGCTACAGGGGTTACGAGCAGTACTTC.

V usage is TRBV5-1 and J usage is TRBJ2-1, with 10 bases aligning to TRBD2. The germline V gene encodes CDR1 SGHRS and CDR2 YFSETQ. The trim removed 4 bases at V and 7 bases at J, leaving 5 bases unmatched. This CDR3 spans 14 amino acids. The CDR3 DNA reads as TGCGCCAGCAGCGCCACTAGCGGGAATAATGAGCAGTTCTTC. This gives the protein CASSATSGNNEQFF.

This chain connects TRBV29-1 to TRBJ1-1, with D possibly TRBD1 on 6 matching bases. Per germline, CDR1 SQVTM and CDR2 ANQGSEA. The V gene lost 4 bases and the J gene lost 5 bases, with 14 bases spanning the gap. This CDR3 comprises 13 residues. The CDR3 DNA is TGCAGCGTTGTGTCCTCGAGGGGGACTGAAGCTTTCTTT. Amino acids: CSVVSSRGTEAFF.

This clone has just one count. V and J are TRBV5-1 and TRBJ1-2; 7 nucleotides match TRBD1. The CDR3 covers 16 residues. The germline V gene encodes CDR1 SGHRS and CDR2 YFSETQ. J was trimmed by 0 bases and V by 4 bases; bases with no gene match: 9. The CDR3 here is CASSRSGTETNYGYTF. The CDR3 nucleotides are TGCGCCAGCAGCCGATCCGGGACAGAGACTAACTATGGCTACACCTTC.

The V call is TRBV6-5, the J call TRBJ1-2; D remains unclear. Germline V gene sequence: CDR1 MNHEY, CDR2 SVGAGI. Trimming left V 5 bases short and J 7 bases short, with 17 bases between. This CDR3 spans 14 amino acids. The CDR3 coding sequence is TGTGCCAGCAGTCCTCCCCAGGCTCGGGGTGGCTACACCTTC. Encoded protein: CASSPPQARGGYTF.

This clone was recorded only once. V usage is TRBV30 and J usage is TRBJ1-2, with 9 bases that match TRBD1. V shed 2 bases, J shed 1 base, and the junction held 8 bases outside the gene matches. Germline V lookup: CDR1 GTSNPN, CDR2 SVGIG (reference sequence). The CDR3 sequence is 16 residues long. The CDR3 DNA is TGTGCCTGGAGTTCCCCCTGGGACAGGGATAACTATGGCTACACCTTC. As protein: CAWSSPWDRDNYGYTF.

This clone turned up a few times. The rearrangement joins TRBV7-9 to TRBJ2-2; 9 bases are shared with TRBD1. Germline loops: CDR1 SEHNR, CDR2 FQNEAQ (reference sequence). Trimming took 1 base from V and 5 from J; bases not matched to a gene: 8. CDR3 size: 17 residues. CDR3 nucleotide sequence: TGTGCCAGCAGCTTAGTTTCCGGGACAGGGAGGACCGGGGAGCTGTTTTTT. It specifies CASSLVSGTGRTGELFF. Based on the CDR3 plus reference TRBV7-9 and TRBJ2-2, the full variable domain is DTGVSQNPRHKITKRGQNVTFRCDPISEHNRLYWYRQTLGQGPEFLTYFQNEAQLEKSRLLSDRFSAERPKGSFSTLEIQRTEQGDSAMYLCASSLVSGTGRTGELFFGEGSRLTVL.

This rearrangement joins TRBV2 to TRBJ2-2; tentative D call: TRBD1 (6 bases). CDR3 length equals 15 residues. V lost 5 bases to trimming and J lost 6 bases, with 16 bases between them. The germline CDR1 and CDR2 sequences are SNHLY and FYNNEI. The CDR3 sequence: CASSLQRGQAGELFF. In DNA form, the CDR3 reads TGTGCCAGCAGTCTCCAACGGGGACAAGCCGGGGAGCTGTTTTTT. Variable domain in full (rest from reference TRBV2 and TRBJ2-2): EPEVTQTPSHQVTQMGQEVILRCVPISNHLYFYWYRQILGQKVEFLVSFYNNEISEKSEIFDDQFSVERPDGSNFTLKIRSTKLEDSAMYFCASSLQRGQAGELFFGEGSRLTVL.

The J gene is TRBJ2-7, the V gene TRBV5-1; 8 bases agree with TRBD1. This CDR3 region has 17 residues. J lost 1 base, V lost 1 base, and 10 bases had no gene match. Germline V CDR1 and CDR2: SGHRS, YFSETQ. The CDR3 DNA is TGCGCCAGCAGCTTGTCAGTCGGGACAGGACCATCCTACGAGCAGTACTTC. Its translation is CASSLSVGTGPSYEQYF.

The V and J genes are TRBV5-1 and TRBJ1-2; 7 bases agree with TRBD1. The CDR3 length is 14 residues. The junction had 3 bases not matched to a gene; V was cut back by 4 bases and J by 0 bases. Germline V gene lookup returns CDR1 SGHRS and CDR2 YFSETQ. The CDR3 bases are TGCGCCAGCAGCAGGGACAGTCCTAACTATGGCTACACCTTC. It encodes CASSRDSPNYGYTF.

The chain employs TRBV9 and TRBJ2-1; possible D gene TRBD2, 6 bases. The CDR3 length is 14 residues. From germline, CDR1 is SGDLS and CDR2 YYNGEE. Trimming stripped 0 bases from V and 8 bases from J, with 12 bases between. In DNA form, the CDR3 reads TGTGCCAGCAGCGTAGCTCCGGGGGAGGATGAGCAGTTCTTC. This translates into CASSVAPGEDEQFF.